This is a list of T cell receptor beta chains from one sample in a study of blood T cells in healthy people across ages. In TCRdb, the 5' RACE reads were re-called with MiXCR into one record per CDR3 protein. The sample includes roughly 720,000 distinct CDR3 sequences, around half of them seen just once. Sequenced sample: blood. The origin of the receptors is a man aged 80 or over in good health. CDR3s include the opening cysteine and the closing phenylalanine or tryptophan. Each record gives: CDR3 DNA, CDR3 protein, V gene, clone size, D gene, J gene. D genes are given only for firm matches. Some rows have no size entry. The others give once, few or many, or a class for an expanded clone.

cdr3_nt: TGCGCCAGCAGCGGTACAGGGACGCAAGCCCGAGGTTACGAGCAGTACTTC
cdr3_aa: CASSGTGTQARGYEQYF
v_call: TRBV5-1
clone_size: -
d_call: -
j_call: TRBJ2-7

cdr3_nt: TGCGCCAGCAGCTTGAGGCAGGCCCCCTACGAGCAGTACTTC
cdr3_aa: CASSLRQAPYEQYF
v_call: TRBV5-1
clone_size: -
d_call: -
j_call: TRBJ2-7

cdr3_nt: TGTGCCAGCAGTGCAGGGGGGAACAGATACGCGTATTTT
cdr3_aa: CASSAGGNRYAYF
v_call: TRBV6-5
clone_size: -
d_call: -
j_call: TRBJ2-3

cdr3_nt: TGTGCCAGCAGTTACAGGACTAATGAAAAACTGTTTTTT
cdr3_aa: CASSYRTNEKLFF
v_call: TRBV6-8
clone_size: -
d_call: -
j_call: TRBJ1-4

cdr3_nt: TGTGCCAGCGGTCGCCAGGGGAACGGCTACACCTTC
cdr3_aa: CASGRQGNGYTF
v_call: TRBV12-3/TRBV12-4
clone_size: few
d_call: -
j_call: TRBJ1-2

cdr3_nt: TGTGCCAGCAGCCAAGCTAGCGAGCACAGATACGCGTATTTT
cdr3_aa: CASSQASEHRYAYF
v_call: TRBV4-2
clone_size: many
d_call: -
j_call: TRBJ2-3

cdr3_nt: TGTGCCAGCAGTGCCGGCCCGGGACAGGTGGTTGGCTACACCTTC
cdr3_aa: CASSAGPGQVVGYTF
v_call: TRBV6-1
clone_size: -
d_call: TRBD1
j_call: TRBJ1-2

cdr3_nt: TGTGCCAGCAGCCGAACTTCGAGTAATGGCTACACCTTC
cdr3_aa: CASSRTSSNGYTF
v_call: TRBV3-1
clone_size: -
d_call: -
j_call: TRBJ1-2

cdr3_nt: TGCAGCGTTGAAAGGCGTCAGGCAAACACTGAAGCTTTCTTT
cdr3_aa: CSVERRQANTEAFF
v_call: TRBV29-1
clone_size: few
d_call: -
j_call: TRBJ1-1

cdr3_nt: TGTGCCAGCAGCCTAACAGGCTTAAATAATGAAAAACTGTTTTTT
cdr3_aa: CASSLTGLNNEKLFF
v_call: TRBV3-1
clone_size: -
d_call: -
j_call: TRBJ1-4

cdr3_nt: TGCGCCAGCAGCTTGAGCTGGGGCGTCTACGAGCAGTACTTC
cdr3_aa: CASSLSWGVYEQYF
v_call: TRBV5-1
clone_size: -
d_call: -
j_call: TRBJ2-7

cdr3_nt: TGTGCCAGCAGCGAAGGGAGACTAGCGGGCGGGCACAGATACGCGTATTTT
cdr3_aa: CASSEGRLAGGHRYAYF
v_call: TRBV7-2
clone_size: -
d_call: TRBD2
j_call: TRBJ2-3

cdr3_nt: TGTGCCATCAGGATAGGCGCGGGAGGGCCTAGCGAGCAGTTCTTC
cdr3_aa: CAIRIGAGGPSEQFF
v_call: TRBV10-3
clone_size: -
d_call: TRBD2
j_call: TRBJ2-1

cdr3_nt: TGTGCCAGCAGCCTTGCCCCGGTACTAGCGGGAGCTGGCGCGTATTTT
cdr3_aa: CASSLAPVLAGAGAYF
v_call: TRBV7-2
clone_size: -
d_call: TRBD2
j_call: TRBJ2-3

cdr3_nt: TGTGCCAGCGTCCTAGCGGGAGGTGGGCAAGAGACCCAGTACTTC
cdr3_aa: CASVLAGGGQETQYF
v_call: TRBV6-6
clone_size: -
d_call: TRBD2
j_call: TRBJ2-5

cdr3_nt: TGCAGTGCCCCGGAGGGTGGGGGTCACAACTATGGCTACACCTTC
cdr3_aa: CSAPEGGGHNYGYTF
v_call: TRBV20-1
clone_size: once
d_call: -
j_call: TRBJ1-2

cdr3_nt: TGTGCCAGCAGTCAGACTAGCGGGAGTGTCCACGAGCAGTACTTC
cdr3_aa: CASSQTSGSVHEQYF
v_call: TRBV12-3/TRBV12-4
clone_size: -
d_call: TRBD2
j_call: TRBJ2-7

cdr3_nt: TGCAGCGTTGCAAGGGAGCCTGAGACCCAGTACTTC
cdr3_aa: CSVAREPETQYF
v_call: TRBV29-1
clone_size: -
d_call: -
j_call: TRBJ2-5

cdr3_nt: TGTGCCAGCAGTTACGAGCGGGAGCTTGGCACCGGGGAGCTGTTTTTT
cdr3_aa: CASSYERELGTGELFF
v_call: TRBV6-6
clone_size: -
d_call: TRBD2
j_call: TRBJ2-2

cdr3_nt: TGTGCCAGCAGCTCGAGCGGGGGGCTAGGCGATGAGCAGTTCTTC
cdr3_aa: CASSSSGGLGDEQFF
v_call: TRBV7-9
clone_size: -
d_call: TRBD2
j_call: TRBJ2-1

cdr3_nt: TGCGCCAGCAGCCAAGACGCCGGGTATGAAAAACTGTTTTTT
cdr3_aa: CASSQDAGYEKLFF
v_call: TRBV4-3
clone_size: few
d_call: -
j_call: TRBJ1-4

cdr3_nt: TGCGCCAGCAGCCCGGGGACGTACGGGGCGAACACCGGGGAGCTGTTTTTT
cdr3_aa: CASSPGTYGANTGELFF
v_call: TRBV5-1
clone_size: -
d_call: -
j_call: TRBJ2-2

cdr3_nt: TGCAGCGGGAGCTTACTAGCCGCCTCCTACAATGAGCAGTTCTTC
cdr3_aa: CSGSLLAASYNEQFF
v_call: TRBV29-1
clone_size: few
d_call: -
j_call: TRBJ2-1

cdr3_nt: TGTGCCAGCTCACCCAAGGGGGGGTCGGGCAACGAGCAGTACTTC
cdr3_aa: CASSPKGGSGNEQYF
v_call: TRBV18
clone_size: -
d_call: -
j_call: TRBJ2-7

cdr3_nt: TGTGCCAGCAGCTCGGGACACACCGGGGAGCTGTTTTTT
cdr3_aa: CASSSGHTGELFF
v_call: TRBV7-3
clone_size: -
d_call: -
j_call: TRBJ2-2

cdr3_nt: TGTGCCAGCAGACCAAACAGGGGCGCGGGGATCCCAGATACGCAGTATTTT
cdr3_aa: CASRPNRGAGIPDTQYF
v_call: TRBV12-3/TRBV12-4
clone_size: -
d_call: -
j_call: TRBJ2-3

cdr3_nt: TGTGCCAGCAGTTTAAAAAGTTTTTCCTACGAGCAGTACTTC
cdr3_aa: CASSLKSFSYEQYF
v_call: TRBV12-3/TRBV12-4
clone_size: -
d_call: -
j_call: TRBJ2-7

cdr3_nt: TGTGCCAGCAGGACTAGCGGGAGGCACAGATACGCGTATTTT
cdr3_aa: CASRTSGRHRYAYF
v_call: TRBV2
clone_size: -
d_call: TRBD2
j_call: TRBJ2-3

cdr3_nt: TGTGCCATCAGTGATCGCGCGGGAACCTACAATGAGCAGTTCTTC
cdr3_aa: CAISDRAGTYNEQFF
v_call: TRBV10-3
clone_size: few
d_call: -
j_call: TRBJ2-1

cdr3_nt: TGCGCCAGCAGCTTGCCGGGGCATGAGCAGTTCTTC
cdr3_aa: CASSLPGHEQFF
v_call: TRBV5-1
clone_size: -
d_call: -
j_call: TRBJ2-1

cdr3_nt: TGTGCCAGCAGCCAAGGGGCTAGCGGGTGGAAGACCCAGTACTTC
cdr3_aa: CASSQGASGWKTQYF
v_call: TRBV11-3
clone_size: -
d_call: TRBD2
j_call: TRBJ2-5

cdr3_nt: TGTGCCAGCAGTGCCCGACTGACTAGCGGGAGCAATGAGCAGTTCTTC
cdr3_aa: CASSARLTSGSNEQFF
v_call: TRBV27
clone_size: -
d_call: TRBD2
j_call: TRBJ2-1

cdr3_nt: TGTGCCAGCAGCCTTACTGAATCCCTCCACTTT
cdr3_aa: CASSLTESLHF
v_call: TRBV7-2
clone_size: -
d_call: -
j_call: TRBJ1-6

cdr3_nt: TGCGCCAGCAGTGGAGCGGGGCTAGATTACAATGAGCAGTTCTTC
cdr3_aa: CASSGAGLDYNEQFF
v_call: TRBV10-1
clone_size: -
d_call: TRBD2
j_call: TRBJ2-1

cdr3_nt: TGTGCCAGCACCCCAGGACTAGCGCTATACAATGAGCAGTTCTTC
cdr3_aa: CASTPGLALYNEQFF
v_call: TRBV6-1
clone_size: -
d_call: TRBD2
j_call: TRBJ2-1

cdr3_nt: TGTGCCATCAGTACAGGGGGCGAGCAGTACTTC
cdr3_aa: CAISTGGEQYF
v_call: TRBV10-3
clone_size: -
d_call: TRBD1
j_call: TRBJ2-7

cdr3_nt: TGTGCCAGCTCAATAGGGTCTGGGGCCAACGTCCTGACTTTC
cdr3_aa: CASSIGSGANVLTF
v_call: TRBV18
clone_size: few
d_call: -
j_call: TRBJ2-6

cdr3_nt: TGTGCCAGCAGTCCACGGACAGGGGGCGGCTTCTATAATTCACCCCTCCACTTT
cdr3_aa: CASSPRTGGGFYNSPLHF
v_call: TRBV28
clone_size: -
d_call: TRBD1
j_call: TRBJ1-6

cdr3_nt: TGTGCCAGCAACGCTAGCGGGAGGCGCTACAATGAGCAGTTCTTC
cdr3_aa: CASNASGRRYNEQFF
v_call: TRBV6-6
clone_size: -
d_call: TRBD2
j_call: TRBJ2-1

cdr3_nt: TGTGCCAGCAGACCGGGACAGGGGCCTCCTTTAGCCAAAAACATTCAGTACTTC
cdr3_aa: CASRPGQGPPLAKNIQYF
v_call: TRBV27
clone_size: -
d_call: TRBD1
j_call: TRBJ2-4

cdr3_nt: TGCAGTGCTAGGACTAGCCGGAACACCGGGGAGCTGTTTTTT
cdr3_aa: CSARTSRNTGELFF
v_call: TRBV20-1
clone_size: -
d_call: TRBD2
j_call: TRBJ2-2

cdr3_nt: TGTGCCAGCAGCTTAGGGGGGGGCGGAAGCTCCTACAATGAGCAGTTCTTC
cdr3_aa: CASSLGGGGSSYNEQFF
v_call: TRBV11-2
clone_size: -
d_call: -
j_call: TRBJ2-1

cdr3_nt: TGCGCCAGCAGCTTACTAGCGTTGAACACCGGGGAGCTGTTTTTT
cdr3_aa: CASSLLALNTGELFF
v_call: TRBV5-1
clone_size: -
d_call: TRBD2
j_call: TRBJ2-2

cdr3_nt: TGCGCCAGCAGCTTGGTAAGCCAGGAGGGAAACATTCAGTACTTC
cdr3_aa: CASSLVSQEGNIQYF
v_call: TRBV5-1
clone_size: many
d_call: -
j_call: TRBJ2-4

cdr3_nt: TGTGCCAGCAGCCCCTACAGGGAGATCTATGGCTACACCTTC
cdr3_aa: CASSPYREIYGYTF
v_call: TRBV7-2
clone_size: -
d_call: -
j_call: TRBJ1-2

cdr3_nt: TGTGCCAGCAGGGACGGGGGTCTGAACAGATACGCGTATTTT
cdr3_aa: CASRDGGLNRYAYF
v_call: TRBV2
clone_size: -
d_call: -
j_call: TRBJ2-3

cdr3_nt: TGTGCCAGCAGTCCCCGGGCCGACGGGACTAGCGGGAGTAAGTTCTTC
cdr3_aa: CASSPRADGTSGSKFF
v_call: TRBV27
clone_size: -
d_call: TRBD2
j_call: TRBJ2-1

cdr3_nt: TGTGCCAGCAGTTTAGGGACCGTGAGGACAGATACGCAGTATTTT
cdr3_aa: CASSLGTVRTDTQYF
v_call: TRBV28
clone_size: -
d_call: -
j_call: TRBJ2-3

cdr3_nt: TGCAGTGCTAGAGGAACTAACAGAGCTAACTATGGCTACACCTTC
cdr3_aa: CSARGTNRANYGYTF
v_call: TRBV20-1
clone_size: -
d_call: -
j_call: TRBJ1-2

cdr3_nt: TGTGCCACCAGTGATGTAGGGCAGCGGGGATCCTACAATGAGCAGTTCTTC
cdr3_aa: CATSDVGQRGSYNEQFF
v_call: TRBV24-1
clone_size: -
d_call: TRBD2
j_call: TRBJ2-1

cdr3_nt: TGTGCCAGCAGCAGTGGGGGTGGTTTGACTGGGGCCAACGTCCTGACTTTC
cdr3_aa: CASSSGGGLTGANVLTF
v_call: TRBV21-1
clone_size: few
d_call: -
j_call: TRBJ2-6

cdr3_nt: TGTGTCAGCTCACAACTCGGGGGGATCACAGATACGCAGTATTTT
cdr3_aa: CVSSQLGGITDTQYF
v_call: TRBV6-5
clone_size: -
d_call: TRBD2
j_call: TRBJ2-3

cdr3_nt: TGTGCCAGCAGTTCCCGTTGGGAAAGCAACCACGAGCAGTACTTC
cdr3_aa: CASSSRWESNHEQYF
v_call: TRBV28
clone_size: few
d_call: -
j_call: TRBJ2-7

cdr3_nt: TGCAGTGCTAGAGATGCGCATGAGCAGTTCTTC
cdr3_aa: CSARDAHEQFF
v_call: TRBV20-1
clone_size: -
d_call: -
j_call: TRBJ2-1

cdr3_nt: TGTGCCAGCAGTTTCGCGGAGTATCAGCCCCAGCATTTT
cdr3_aa: CASSFAEYQPQHF
v_call: TRBV27
clone_size: -
d_call: -
j_call: TRBJ1-5